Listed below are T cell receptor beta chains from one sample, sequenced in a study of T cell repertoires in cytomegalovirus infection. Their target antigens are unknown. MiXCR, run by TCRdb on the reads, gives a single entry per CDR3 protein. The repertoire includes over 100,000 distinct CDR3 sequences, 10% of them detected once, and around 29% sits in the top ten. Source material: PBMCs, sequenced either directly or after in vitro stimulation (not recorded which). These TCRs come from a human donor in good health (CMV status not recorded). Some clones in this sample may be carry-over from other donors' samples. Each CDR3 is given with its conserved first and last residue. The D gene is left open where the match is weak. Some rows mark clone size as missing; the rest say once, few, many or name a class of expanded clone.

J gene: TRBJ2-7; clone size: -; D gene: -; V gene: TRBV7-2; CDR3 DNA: TGTGCCAGCAGCTGGGGAGCTTACGAGCAGTACTTC; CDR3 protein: CASSWGAYEQYF
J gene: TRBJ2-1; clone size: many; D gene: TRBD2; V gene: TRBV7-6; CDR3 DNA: TGTGCCAGCAGCTTAGGGGTGGCGGGAGGGTGGGGTGAGCAGTTCTTC; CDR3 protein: CASSLGVAGGWGEQFF
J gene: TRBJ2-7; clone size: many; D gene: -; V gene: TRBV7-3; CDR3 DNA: TGTGCCAGCAGCCCCGGGAGTGCCTACGAGCAGTACTTC; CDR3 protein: CASSPGSAYEQYF
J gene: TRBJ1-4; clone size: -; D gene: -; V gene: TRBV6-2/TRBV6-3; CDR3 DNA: TGTGCCAGCGCTTCAGGGGCGATTAATGAAAAACTGTTTTTT; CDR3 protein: CASASGAINEKLFF
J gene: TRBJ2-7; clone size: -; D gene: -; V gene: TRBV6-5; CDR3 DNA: TGTGCCAGCAGCCGGAATCCCTCCCGGGCTATCTACGAGCAGTACTTC; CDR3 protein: CASSRNPSRAIYEQYF
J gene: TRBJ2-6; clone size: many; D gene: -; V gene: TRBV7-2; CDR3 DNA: TGTGCCAGCAGCTTACAAGGGAGCACTGGGGCCAACGTCCTGACTTTC; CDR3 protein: CASSLQGSTGANVLTF
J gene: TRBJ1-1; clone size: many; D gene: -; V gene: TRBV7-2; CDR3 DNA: TGTGCCAGCAGCCCGACGGGGGGCCCGCCCCAAGCTTTCTTT; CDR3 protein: CASSPTGGPPQAFF
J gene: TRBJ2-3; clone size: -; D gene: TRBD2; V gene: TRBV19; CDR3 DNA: TGTGCCAGTAGGGGGGGACTAGCGGGAAGCACAGATACGCAGTATTTT; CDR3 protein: CASRGGLAGSTDTQYF
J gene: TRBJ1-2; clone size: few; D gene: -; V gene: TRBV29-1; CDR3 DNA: TGCAGCGTTGAAAGGGGCAAGGACATCTATGGCTACACCTTC; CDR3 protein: CSVERGKDIYGYTF
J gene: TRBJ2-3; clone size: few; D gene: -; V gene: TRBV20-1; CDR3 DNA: TGCAGTGCTAGACCTAGGGACACCCCGCGCACAGATACGCAGTATTTT; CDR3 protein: CSARPRDTPRTDTQYF
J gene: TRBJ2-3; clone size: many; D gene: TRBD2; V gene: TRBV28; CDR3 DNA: TGTGCCAGCAGGCCTAGCGGGACGAGCACAGATACGCAGTATTTT; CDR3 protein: CASRPSGTSTDTQYF
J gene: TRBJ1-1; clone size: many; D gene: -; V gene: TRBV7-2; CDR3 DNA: TGTGCCAGCAGCCTTGGGGGAGAGGGCACTGAAGCTTTCTTT; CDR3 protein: CASSLGGEGTEAFF
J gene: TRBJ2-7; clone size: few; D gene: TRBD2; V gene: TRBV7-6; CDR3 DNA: TGTGCCAGCAGCTTAGGTGGGAGGGCCGCCGAGCAGTACTTC; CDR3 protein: CASSLGGRAAEQYF
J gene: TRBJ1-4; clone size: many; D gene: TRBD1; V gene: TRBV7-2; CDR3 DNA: TGTGCCAGCAGCCCCGGGACAGTGAATGAAAAACTGTTTTTT; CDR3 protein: CASSPGTVNEKLFF
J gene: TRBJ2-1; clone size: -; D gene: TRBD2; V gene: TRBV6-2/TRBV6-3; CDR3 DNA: TGTGCCAGCAGAACCCGGACTAGCGGAGGGGTGGTGCAGTTCTTC; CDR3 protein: CASRTRTSGGVVQFF
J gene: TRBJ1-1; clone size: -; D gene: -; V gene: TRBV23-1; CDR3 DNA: TGCGCCAGCAGTCAAGGCCGCCGGGGCAGGAAGGCTTTCTTT; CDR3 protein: CASSQGRRGRKAFF
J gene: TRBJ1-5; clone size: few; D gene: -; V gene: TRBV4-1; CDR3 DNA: TGCGCCAGCAGCCAAGATCTAGGACAGTACACGCCCCAGCATTTT; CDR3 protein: CASSQDLGQYTPQHF